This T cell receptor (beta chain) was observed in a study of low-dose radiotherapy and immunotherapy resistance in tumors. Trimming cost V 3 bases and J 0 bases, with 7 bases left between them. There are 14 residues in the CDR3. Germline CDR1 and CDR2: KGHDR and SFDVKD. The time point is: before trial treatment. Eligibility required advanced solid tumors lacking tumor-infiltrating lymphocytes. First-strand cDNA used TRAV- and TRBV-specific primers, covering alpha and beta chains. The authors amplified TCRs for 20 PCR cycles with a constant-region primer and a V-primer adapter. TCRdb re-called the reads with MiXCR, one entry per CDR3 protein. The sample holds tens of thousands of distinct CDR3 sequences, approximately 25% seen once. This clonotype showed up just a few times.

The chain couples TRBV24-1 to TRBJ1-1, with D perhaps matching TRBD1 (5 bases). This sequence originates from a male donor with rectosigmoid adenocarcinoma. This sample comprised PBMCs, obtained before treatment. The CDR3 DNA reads TGTGCCACCAGTGATGGGACGGTGAACACTGAAGCTTTCTTT. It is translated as CATSDGTVNTEAFF.